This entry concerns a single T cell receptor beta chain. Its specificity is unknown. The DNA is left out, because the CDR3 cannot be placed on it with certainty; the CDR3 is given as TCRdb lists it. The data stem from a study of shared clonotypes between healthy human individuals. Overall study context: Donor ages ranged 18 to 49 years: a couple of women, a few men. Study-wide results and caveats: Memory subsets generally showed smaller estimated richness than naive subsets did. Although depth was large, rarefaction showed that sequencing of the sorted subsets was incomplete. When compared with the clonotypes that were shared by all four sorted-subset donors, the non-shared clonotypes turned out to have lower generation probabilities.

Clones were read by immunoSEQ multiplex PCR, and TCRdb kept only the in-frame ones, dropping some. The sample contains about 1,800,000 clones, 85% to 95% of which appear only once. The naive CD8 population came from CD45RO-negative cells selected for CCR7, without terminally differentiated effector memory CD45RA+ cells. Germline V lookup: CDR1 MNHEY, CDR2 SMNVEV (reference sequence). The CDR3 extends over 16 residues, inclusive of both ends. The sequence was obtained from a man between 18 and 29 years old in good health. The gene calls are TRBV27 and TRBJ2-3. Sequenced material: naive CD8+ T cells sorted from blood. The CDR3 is CASSTSQWSPTDTQYF.